Presented here are 9 T cell receptor beta chains from one specimen sequenced in a study of cytomegalovirus exposure and HLA in healthy donors (dated by TCRdb to 2016 to 2017). Libraries were prepared through the immunoSEQ multiplex PCR assay. For the multiplex PCR, a mixture combining 60 forward primers for TCR Vbeta segments and 13 reverse primers for TCR Jbeta segments was used. TCRdb provides this immuneACCESS table in a form limited to in-frame rearrangements. Some clones are lacking; in checked studies, under half of them reflect an unresolved V gene, and why the rest are absent is not known. The sample table records around 68,000 clones; roughly four fifths of these occur just once. The ten most abundant clones make up approximately 7.8% of the sample. The sequenced sample was PBMCs. Source of these receptors: a woman aged 25 to 39 in good health and CMV-seropositive.

The chain links TRBV12-1 to TRBJ2-3; TRBD1, the table's D call, lacks a check against the DNA. TRBV12-1 is marked as a pseudogene. CDR3 size: 15 residues. The CDR3 DNA reads as TGTGCCAGCAGCCGCTGGGCAAGCCCCACAGATACGCAGTATTTT. This gives the protein CASSRWASPTDTQYF.

The chain couples TRBV5-1 to TRBJ1-1; D is ambiguous. The germline V and J ends were trimmed by 4 bases and 10 bases, with 14 bases remaining between them. CDR3 length: 12 residues. CDR1 is SGHRS and CDR2 is YFSETQ in the germline V gene. The CDR3 protein is CASSPELGRAFF. Written as DNA, the CDR3 is TGCGCCAGCAGCCCAGAGCTGGGCAGAGCTTTCTTT.

This clone occurred once. The V call is TRBV2, the J call TRBJ2-2, with a possible D match to TRBD1 (6 bases). This CDR3 comprises 15 residues. V was clipped by 6 bases and J by 4 bases, with 15 bases between them. Per germline, CDR1 SNHLY and CDR2 FYNNEI. Here the CDR3 DNA reads TGTGCCAGCAGAGGCCGGACAGTGCGCACCGGGGAGCTGTTTTTT. This codes for CASRGRTVRTGELFF. Based on the CDR3 plus reference TRBV2 and TRBJ2-2, the full variable domain is EPEVTQTPSHQVTQMGQEVILRCVPISNHLYFYWYRQILGQKVEFLVSFYNNEISEKSEIFDDQFSVERPDGSNFTLKIRSTKLEDSAMYFCASRGRTVRTGELFFGEGSRLTVL.

This chain connects TRBV6-1 to TRBJ2-3; 10 bases are a match to TRBD2. CDR3 length: 14 amino acids. V shed 7 bases and J 2 bases; nucleotides not matched to a gene: 3. The germline V gene encodes CDR1 MNHNS and CDR2 SASEGT. CDR3 loop: CASTGLADTDTQYF. CDR3 DNA sequence: TGTGCCAGCACCGGACTAGCGGACACAGATACGCAGTATTTT.

The chain employs TRBV4-3 and TRBJ2-3; possible D gene TRBD2, 7 bases. CDR1 and CDR2 (germline): LGHNA, YSLEER. Trimming cost V 2 bases and J 1 base, with 19 bases left between them. The CDR3 runs 18 residues. The CDR3 bases are TGCGCCAGCAGCCAACTTAACCCGGGGGAGGGGGGCACAGATACGCAGTATTTT. This translates into CASSQLNPGEGGTDTQYF.

V and J are TRBV7-6 and TRBJ2-7; no firm D call. Germline CDR1 and CDR2: SGHVS and FNYEAQ. Trimming stripped 5 bases from V and 4 bases from J, with 12 bases between. The CDR3 spans 13 residues. CDR3 residues: CASSPAIAYEQYF. CDR3 coding DNA: TGTGCCAGCAGCCCGGCCATAGCTTACGAGCAGTACTTC.

This chain connects TRBV27 to TRBJ2-3; D is ambiguous. CDR3 length: 13 amino acids. The V gene's germline CDR1 is MNHEY and CDR2 SMNVEV (reference sequence). Between the trimmed V and J ends, which lost 5 bases and 8 bases, there was a span of 14 bases. CDR3 sequence reads: CASSPQSGGTQYF. In DNA, the CDR3 is TGTGCCAGCAGTCCGCAGTCTGGCGGTACGCAGTATTTT.

The chain couples TRBV27 to TRBJ1-2; 8 nucleotides line up with TRBD1. There are 14 residues in the CDR3. Germline loops: CDR1 MNHEY, CDR2 SMNVEV (reference sequence). Trimming removed 3 bases from V and 6 bases from J; junction bases left unmatched: 6. CDR3 nucleotides: TGTGCCAGCAGTTTGGACAGGGTTTCCCATGGCTACACCTTC. It codes for CASSLDRVSHGYTF.

This clone was counted between two and nine times. The rearrangement uses TRBV6-1 and TRBJ2-1, with 7 nucleotides matching TRBD1. J gave up 0 bases and V 7 bases, and 3 bases lay outside the gene matches. The CDR3 has 14 amino acids. Germline assignment: CDR1 MNHNS and CDR2 SASEGT. CDR3 DNA: TGTGCCAGCATTGCAGGGGGCTCCTACAATGAGCAGTTCTTC. Its translation is CASIAGGSYNEQFF.